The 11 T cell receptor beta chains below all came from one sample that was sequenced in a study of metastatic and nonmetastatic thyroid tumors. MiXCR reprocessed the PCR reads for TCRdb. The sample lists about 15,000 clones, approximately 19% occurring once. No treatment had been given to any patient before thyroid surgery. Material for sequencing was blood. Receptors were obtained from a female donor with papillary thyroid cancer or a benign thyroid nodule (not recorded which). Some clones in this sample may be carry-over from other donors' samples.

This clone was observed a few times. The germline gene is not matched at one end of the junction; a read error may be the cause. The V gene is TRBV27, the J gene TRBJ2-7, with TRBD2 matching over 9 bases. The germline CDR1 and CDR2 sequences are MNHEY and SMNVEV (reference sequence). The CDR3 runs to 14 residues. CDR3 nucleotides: TGTGCCAGCAGTGTACTAGCGGGTCCCTACGAGCATTACTTC. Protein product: CASSVLAGPYEHYF.

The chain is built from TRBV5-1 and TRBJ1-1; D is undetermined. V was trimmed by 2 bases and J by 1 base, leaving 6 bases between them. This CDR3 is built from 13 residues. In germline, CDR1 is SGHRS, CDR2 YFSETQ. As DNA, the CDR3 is TGCGCCAGCAGCTTAGCGAAGAACACTGAAGCTTTCTTT. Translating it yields CASSLAKNTEAFF.

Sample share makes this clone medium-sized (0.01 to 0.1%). The CDR3 region is CASSSPGTVNTEAFF. The CDR3 DNA reads as TGTGCCAGTAGTTCTCCCGGGACGGTGAACACTGAAGCTTTCTTT. This chain connects TRBV19 to TRBJ1-1, with a tentative D call TRBD1 (5 bases). Germline CDR1 reads LNHDA; CDR2 reads SQIVND (reference sequence). Deletions cut 5 bases from V and 0 bases from J, with 13 bases between. The CDR3 length is 15 residues.

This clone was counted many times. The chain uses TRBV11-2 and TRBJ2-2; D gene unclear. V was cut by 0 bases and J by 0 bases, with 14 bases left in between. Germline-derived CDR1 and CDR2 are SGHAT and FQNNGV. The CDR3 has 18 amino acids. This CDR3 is CASSLDLLGVANTGELFF. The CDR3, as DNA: TGTGCCAGCAGCTTAGATCTATTAGGCGTGGCGAACACCGGGGAGCTGTTTTTT.

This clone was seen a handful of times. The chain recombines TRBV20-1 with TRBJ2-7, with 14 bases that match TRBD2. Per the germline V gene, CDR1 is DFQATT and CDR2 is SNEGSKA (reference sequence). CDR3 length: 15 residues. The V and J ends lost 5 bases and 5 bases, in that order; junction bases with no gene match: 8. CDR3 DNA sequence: TGCAGTGCTCCCGGGACTAGCGGGAGATGGAACGAGCAGTACTTC. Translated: CSAPGTSGRWNEQYF.

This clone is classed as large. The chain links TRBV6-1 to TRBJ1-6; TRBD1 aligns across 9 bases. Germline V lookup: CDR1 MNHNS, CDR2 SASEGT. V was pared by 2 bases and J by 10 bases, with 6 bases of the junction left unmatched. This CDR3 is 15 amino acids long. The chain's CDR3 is CASSENMGQGSPLHF. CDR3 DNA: TGTGCCAGCAGTGAAAATATGGGACAGGGATCACCCCTCCACTTT.

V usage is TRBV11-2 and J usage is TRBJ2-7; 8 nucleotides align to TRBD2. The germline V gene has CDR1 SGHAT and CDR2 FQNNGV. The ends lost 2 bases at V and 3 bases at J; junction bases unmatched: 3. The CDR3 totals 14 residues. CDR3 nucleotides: TGTGCCAGCAGCTTACAGCGGGGGTACTACGAGCAGTACTTC. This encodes CASSLQRGYYEQYF.

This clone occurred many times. CDR3 residues: CASSQVSGAGRAQYF. DNA for the CDR3: TGTGCCAGCAGCCAAGTCAGTGGGGCGGGAAGGGCCCAGTACTTC. The chain couples TRBV4-2 to TRBJ2-5; tentative D call: TRBD2 (6 bases). This CDR3 has 15 residues. Germline lookup yields CDR1 LGHNA and CDR2 YNFKEQ. V was trimmed by 1 base and J by 9 bases, leaving 18 bases between them.

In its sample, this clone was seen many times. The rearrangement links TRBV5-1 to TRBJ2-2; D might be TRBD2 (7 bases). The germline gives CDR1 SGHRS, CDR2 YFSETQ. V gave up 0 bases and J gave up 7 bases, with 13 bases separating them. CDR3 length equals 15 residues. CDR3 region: CASSLAGGRGGELFF. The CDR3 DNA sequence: TGCGCCAGCAGCTTGGCGGGGGGCCGGGGCGGGGAGCTGTTTTTT.

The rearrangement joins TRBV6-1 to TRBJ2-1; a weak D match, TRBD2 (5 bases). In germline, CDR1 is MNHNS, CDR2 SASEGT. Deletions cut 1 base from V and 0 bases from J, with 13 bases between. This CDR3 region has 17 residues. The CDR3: CASSEGSSGRSYNEQFF. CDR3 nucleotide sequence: TGTGCCAGCAGTGAAGGGTCCAGCGGTCGCTCCTACAATGAGCAGTTCTTC.

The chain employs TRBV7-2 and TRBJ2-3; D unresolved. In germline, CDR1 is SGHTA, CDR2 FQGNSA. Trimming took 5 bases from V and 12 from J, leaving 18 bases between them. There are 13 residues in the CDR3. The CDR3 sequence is CASSPMPDGTQYF. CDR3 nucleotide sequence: TGTGCCAGCAGCCCAATGCCGGATGGTACACAGTATTTT.